Each of the 9 T cell receptor beta chains below was sequenced from the same sample in a study of vaccination effects on CD4 cells after COVID-19. Antigen-specific CD4+ T cells were first expanded with viral peptide pools by the ViraFEST assay and only then sequenced. Researchers isolated CD4+ T cells once roughly ten days of culture had elapsed. The healthy vaccine recipients, who had no prior SARS-CoV-2 infection, showed negative nucleocapsid antibodies. The antigens for these receptors are not known. The repertoire was sequenced with immunoSEQ multiplex PCR; TCRdb's copy has only in-frame clones and lacks some. This table has 50,000 to 60,000 clones, around 70% appearing once. The sequencing used CD4+ T cells from PBMCs cultured with SARS-CoV-2 spike peptides, collected before COVID-19 vaccination. These TCRs come from a human donor who received a COVID-19 vaccine.

V usage is TRBV5-1 and J usage is TRBJ1-2, with 7 bases aligning to TRBD1. V was clipped by 4 bases and J by 8 bases; unmatched bases: 11. CDR1 is SGHRS and CDR2 is YFSETQ in the germline V gene. The CDR3 extends over 14 amino acids. The CDR3 sequence: CASSLTTGVQGYTF. CDR3 coding DNA: TGCGCCAGCAGCCTTACTACAGGGGTTCAAGGCTACACCTTC. Full variable domain (remainder filled in from reference TRBV5-1 and TRBJ1-2): KAGVTQTPRYLIKTRGQQVTLSCSPISGHRSVSWYQQTPGQGLQFLFEYFSETQRNKGNFPGRFSGRQFSNSRSEMNVSTLELGDSALYLCASSLTTGVQGYTFGSGTRLTVV.

This chain connects TRBV20-1 to TRBJ1-3; no definite D call. CDR3 length: 11 residues. CDR1 and CDR2 (germline): DFQATT, SNEGSKA (reference sequence). Trimming shortened V by 2 bases and J by 4 bases, and 3 bases separated the two germline ends. The CDR3, as DNA: TGCAGTGCTAGAACAGGAAACACCATATATTTT. Protein: CSARTGNTIYF.

The V gene is TRBV2, the J gene TRBJ1-1, with TRBD1 matching 8 bases. The germline V gene encodes CDR1 SNHLY and CDR2 FYNNEI. Trimming took 8 bases from V and 5 from J; bases not matched to a gene: 7. This CDR3 contains 13 residues. CDR3 protein: CASRWTGLTEAFF. CDR3 bases: TGTGCCAGCCGGTGGACAGGGCTGACTGAAGCTTTCTTT.

This clone turned up a few times. The chain carries TRBV7-2 and TRBJ1-1; 7 bases match TRBD1. CDR1 and CDR2 from the germline V gene are SGHTA and FQGNSA. The CDR3 loop spans 13 amino acids. J gave up 11 bases and V 0 bases, and 6 bases lay outside the gene matches. CDR3 amino acids: CASSLARQGSAFF. DNA for the CDR3: TGTGCCAGCAGCTTAGCCCGACAGGGATCGGCTTTCTTT.

The chain employs TRBV27 and TRBJ1-2; D is undetermined. Trimming cost V 4 bases and J 6 bases, with 12 bases left between them. Germline CDR1 MNHEY, CDR2 SMNVEV (reference sequence). The CDR3 totals 13 residues. CDR3 in DNA: TGTGCCAGCAGTTCTAGAGGGATCGATGGCTACACCTTC. As protein: CASSSRGIDGYTF.

The chain combines TRBV19 with TRBJ1-3; TRBD1 matches at 7 bases. Germline loops: CDR1 LNHDA, CDR2 SQIVND (reference sequence). The ends lost 5 bases at V and 1 base at J; junction bases unmatched: 8. The CDR3 contains 16 residues. The CDR3 is CASSRGQWGSGNTIYF. In DNA form, the CDR3 reads TGTGCCAGTAGTCGGGGACAGTGGGGATCTGGAAACACCATATATTTT.

The chain carries TRBV5-1 and TRBJ2-1, with D perhaps matching TRBD1 (6 bases). The V gene's germline CDR1 is SGHRS and CDR2 YFSETQ. V was trimmed by 2 bases and J by 0 bases, leaving 15 bases between them. The CDR3 covers 17 residues. In DNA form, the CDR3 reads TGCGCCAGCAGCTTCGCTGCAACAGGGAGCTCCTACAATGAGCAGTTCTTC. It is translated as CASSFAATGSSYNEQFF.

This clone has more than one count but fewer than ten. The chain is built from TRBV4-1 and TRBJ2-1, with D perhaps given as TRBD1 or TRBD2 (5 bases each). Germline loops: CDR1 MGHRA, CDR2 YSYEKL. CDR3 size: 15 residues. Trimming removed 1 base at V and 4 bases at J, with 11 bases between. The CDR3 is CASSQGDQLYNEQFF. The DNA of the CDR3 is TGCGCCAGCAGCCAAGGGGACCAGCTATACAATGAGCAGTTCTTC.

The chain combines TRBV6-2 or TRBV6-3 with TRBJ2-3, with 11 bases lining up with TRBD1. The junction had 10 bases not matched to a gene; V was cut back by 2 bases and J by 6 bases. The CDR3 totals 17 residues. Germline V gene sequence: CDR1 MNHEY, CDR2 SVGEGT. The CDR3 loop reads CASSYLPLGQGGDTQYF. In nucleotides, the CDR3 is TGTGCCAGCAGTTACCTTCCCTTGGGACAGGGGGGCGATACGCAGTATTTT.